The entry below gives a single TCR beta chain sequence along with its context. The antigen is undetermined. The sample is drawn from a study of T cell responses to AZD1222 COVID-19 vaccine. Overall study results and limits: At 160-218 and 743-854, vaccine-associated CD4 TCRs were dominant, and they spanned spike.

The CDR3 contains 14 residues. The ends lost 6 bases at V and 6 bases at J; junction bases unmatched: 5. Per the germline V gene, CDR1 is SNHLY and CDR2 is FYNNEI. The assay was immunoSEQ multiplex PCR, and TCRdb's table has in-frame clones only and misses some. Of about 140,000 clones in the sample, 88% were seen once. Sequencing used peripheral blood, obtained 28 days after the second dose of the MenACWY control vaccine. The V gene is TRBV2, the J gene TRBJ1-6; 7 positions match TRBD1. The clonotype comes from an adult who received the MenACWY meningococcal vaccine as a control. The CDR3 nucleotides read TGTGCCAGCAGGGACAGGTCCCTTAATTCACCCCTCCACTTT. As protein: CASRDRSLNSPLHF.